This TCR beta chain stems from a study of T cell responses to AZD1222 COVID-19 vaccine. Data came from immunoSEQ multiplex PCR; TCRdb stores just in-frame clones and leaves some out. The sample shows about 84,000 clones, about 83% of them seen only once. Trimming left V 0 bases short and J 2 bases short, with 10 bases between. Looked up from germline, CDR1 is MNHEY and CDR2 is SVGAGI. This CDR3 is 15 amino acids long. The V gene is TRBV6-5, the J gene TRBJ1-2; D gene ambiguous. Source: peripheral blood, taken 28 days after the second AZD1222 dose. The sequence was obtained from an adult who received the AZD1222 COVID-19 vaccine. This CDR3 is CASSYSTGLNYGYTF. DNA of the CDR3: TGTGCCAGCAGTTACTCAACTGGGCTGAACTATGGCTACACCTTC.